The rows below give T cell receptor beta chains drawn from one sample of a study of neurological immune-mediated disorders. Using its own MiXCR run on the 5' RACE reads, TCRdb lists one record per CDR3 protein. The data show fewer than 85,000 distinct CDR3 sequences, 15% to 20% seen once. Sequenced material: PBMCs. The source of these receptors is a woman aged 40 to 50 in good health. Each CDR3 is given with its conserved first and last residue. The order of the fields is D gene, clone size, J gene, V gene, CDR3 DNA, CDR3 protein. A D gene is named only where the DNA matches it firmly. Some rows mark clone size as missing; the rest say once, few, many or name a class of expanded clone.

D: NA; size: many; J: TRBJ1-1; V: TRBV6-5; DNA: TGTGCCAGCAGTTACTCGAGGTGGGCGAACACTGAAGCTTTCTTT; CDR3: CASSYSRWANTEAFF
D: NA; size: many; J: TRBJ1-1; V: TRBV6-6; DNA: TGTGCCAGCACCCTGACCAGGTCCCGGGAGGCTTTCTTT; CDR3: CASTLTRSREAFF
D: NA; size: NA; J: TRBJ1-1; V: TRBV5-1; DNA: TGCGCCAGCAGCAAGGGACGGATGAACACTGAAGCTTTCTTT; CDR3: CASSKGRMNTEAFF
D: NA; size: many; J: TRBJ1-2; V: TRBV20-1; DNA: TGCAGTGCTAGGGGATCGAGTGGCTACACCTTC; CDR3: CSARGSSGYTF
D: NA; size: NA; J: TRBJ2-1; V: TRBV27; DNA: TGTGCCGTAGGAATGGGGAAGGAGGGGTATTTCTTC; CDR3: CAVGMGKEGYFF
D: NA; size: once; J: TRBJ2-4; V: TRBV15; DNA: TGTGCCACCGAGGGGGAGAGTAACATTCAGTACTTC; CDR3: CATEGESNIQYF
D: NA; size: many; J: TRBJ1-1; V: TRBV28; DNA: TGTGCCAGCAGTACCCGGGACGGATGGAACACTGAAGCTTTCTTT; CDR3: CASSTRDGWNTEAFF
D: NA; size: NA; J: TRBJ2-2; V: TRBV5-1; DNA: TGCGCCAGCAGCTTGGCAGGTCCGAACACCGGGGAGCTGTTTTTT; CDR3: CASSLAGPNTGELFF
D: TRBD1; size: many; J: TRBJ1-5; V: TRBV4-3; DNA: TGCGCCAGCAGCCAAGAAGTGGTGCGGACAGGCTTCAATCAGCCCCAGCATTTT; CDR3: CASSQEVVRTGFNQPQHF
D: NA; size: many; J: TRBJ2-7; V: TRBV20-1; DNA: TGCAGTGCCAACCTTGCGGACCGCGACTTTTACGAGCAGTACTTC; CDR3: CSANLADRDFYEQYF
D: TRBD2; size: many; J: TRBJ2-1; V: TRBV24-1; DNA: TGTGCCACCAGTGATTCTAGCGGGAAAACCTACAATGAGCAGTTCTTC; CDR3: CATSDSSGKTYNEQFF
D: TRBD1; size: many; J: TRBJ2-5; V: TRBV9; DNA: TGTGCCAGCAGCGTCACGGGGACAGGGCCAGAGACCCAGTACTTC; CDR3: CASSVTGTGPETQYF
D: NA; size: many; J: TRBJ1-2; V: TRBV5-1; DNA: TGCGCCAGCAGCTTGGAGGTGGATATCTACGATGGCTACACCTTC; CDR3: CASSLEVDIYDGYTF
D: TRBD1; size: many; J: TRBJ1-2; V: TRBV10-3; DNA: TGTGCCTCGGGACAGGGGGAATCCCTCGGTGGCTACACCTTC; CDR3: CASGQGESLGGYTF
D: NA; size: many; J: TRBJ2-1; V: TRBV6-6; DNA: TGTGCCAGCACCCCCCTCGTAGGGGGGCCCAAAAATGAGCAGTTCTTC; CDR3: CASTPLVGGPKNEQFF
D: NA; size: NA; J: TRBJ1-5; V: TRBV18; DNA: TGTGCCAACTCACCACAACTATTGGGCAGCAATCAGCCCCAGCATTTT; CDR3: CANSPQLLGSNQPQHF
D: NA; size: many; J: TRBJ2-5; V: TRBV7-2; DNA: TGTGCCAGCAGCTTAAATCCCGACAGACAAGAGACCCAGTACTTC; CDR3: CASSLNPDRQETQYF
D: NA; size: few; J: TRBJ1-1; V: TRBV28; DNA: TGTGCCAGCAGTTTGGGCGGTACCACTGAAGCTTTCTTT; CDR3: CASSLGGTTEAFF
D: NA; size: many; J: TRBJ1-1; V: TRBV7-2; DNA: TGTGCCAGCAGCTCTTCGGCGGTGAACACTGAAGCTTTCTTT; CDR3: CASSSSAVNTEAFF
D: NA; size: NA; J: TRBJ1-2; V: TRBV7-2; DNA: TGTGCCAGCCTAGATCCAGGGACTTATGGCTACACCTTC; CDR3: CASLDPGTYGYTF
D: NA; size: many; J: TRBJ2-3; V: TRBV28; DNA: TGTGCCAGCAGTTTAGCGGGGCAAGATACGCAGTATTTT; CDR3: CASSLAGQDTQYF
D: NA; size: many; J: TRBJ1-6; V: TRBV9; DNA: TGTGCCAGCAGCGGAAATCCCTCAAGCGACTCACCCCTCCACTTT; CDR3: CASSGNPSSDSPLHF
D: TRBD1; size: NA; J: TRBJ2-1; V: TRBV6-2/TRBV6-3; DNA: TGTGTCAGCACCCCTGGTGGGACAGGGGGCGTTGAGCAGTTCTTC; CDR3: CVSTPGGTGGVEQFF
D: NA; size: many; J: TRBJ2-2; V: TRBV20-1; DNA: TGCAGTGCTTACGACACGAACACCGGGGAGCTGTTTTTT; CDR3: CSAYDTNTGELFF
D: TRBD1; size: many; J: TRBJ1-5; V: TRBV12-3/TRBV12-4; DNA: TGTGCCAGCAGTGCGGGGACAGGGGGGCAGCCCCAGCATTTT; CDR3: CASSAGTGGQPQHF
D: NA; size: NA; J: TRBJ1-3; V: TRBV7-8; DNA: TGTGCCAGCAGCTTAGGGCCAGGAGGCCCCGATGGAAACACCATATATTTT; CDR3: CASSLGPGGPDGNTIYF
D: TRBD2; size: many; J: TRBJ2-1; V: TRBV7-2; DNA: TGTGCCAGCAGCTTAGGAGCGGGGGATGAGCAGTTCTTC; CDR3: CASSLGAGDEQFF
D: TRBD2; size: NA; J: TRBJ2-1; V: TRBV18; DNA: TGTGCCAGCTCAGCGGGACTAGCGGGGGGAAACTCCTACAATGAGCAGTTCTTC; CDR3: CASSAGLAGGNSYNEQFF
D: NA; size: many; J: TRBJ1-1; V: TRBV20-1; DNA: TGCAGTGCTGACGGACCCTCGGGACTTTTCGCTGAAGCTTTCTTT; CDR3: CSADGPSGLFAEAFF
D: TRBD2; size: few; J: TRBJ2-1; V: TRBV10-2; DNA: TGCGCCAGCATGACTAGCGGGATGGGCAATGAGCAGTTCTTC; CDR3: CASMTSGMGNEQFF
D: TRBD1; size: many; J: TRBJ1-1; V: TRBV20-1; DNA: TGCAGTGCTAGAGGGACAGGGGTTAGGAACACTGAAGCTTTCTTT; CDR3: CSARGTGVRNTEAFF
D: TRBD2; size: many; J: TRBJ2-2; V: TRBV6-5; DNA: TGTGCCAGCAGTTACGTCGCTAGCGGGGTGGGGGAGCTGTTTTTT; CDR3: CASSYVASGVGELFF
D: TRBD1; size: many; J: TRBJ1-5; V: TRBV27; DNA: TGTGCCAGCAGTTCCACGGACAGGGGGCCGATAATACAGCCCCAGCATTTT; CDR3: CASSSTDRGPIIQPQHF
D: TRBD2; size: many; J: TRBJ2-6; V: TRBV6-5; DNA: TGTGCCAGCACCCAGTCGGGGAGCGGGGGGGCTTCGTCTGGGGCCAACGTCCTGACTTTC; CDR3: CASTQSGSGGASSGANVLTF
D: TRBD2; size: NA; J: TRBJ2-7; V: TRBV6-6; DNA: TGTGCCAGCAGTTCTCCTCCCGGGGGGGGGCGGGGCGACACCAGGGAGCAGTACTTC; CDR3: CASSSPPGGGRGDTREQYF
D: NA; size: few; J: TRBJ2-5; V: TRBV11-2; DNA: TGTGCCAGCAGCTTTCTACTCAGTGGAGGCGTGGAGACCCAGTACTTC; CDR3: CASSFLLSGGVETQYF
D: TRBD2; size: many; J: TRBJ2-3; V: TRBV7-2; DNA: TGTGCCAGCAGCACCCAGCGGGGGGGTACAGATACGCAGTATTTT; CDR3: CASSTQRGGTDTQYF
D: NA; size: few; J: TRBJ2-1; V: TRBV11-2; DNA: TGTGCCAGCAGCTTACCAGGGGTTTCCTACAATGAGCAGTTCTTC; CDR3: CASSLPGVSYNEQFF
D: TRBD2; size: NA; J: TRBJ2-5; V: TRBV7-9; DNA: TGTGCCAGCAGCCCCCTGAGCGGGGGCGCAGAGACCCAGTACTTC; CDR3: CASSPLSGGAETQYF
D: TRBD1; size: many; J: TRBJ1-2; V: TRBV5-1; DNA: TGCGCCAGCAGCTTGGGGGGACAGGGGAGCTATGGCTACACCTTC; CDR3: CASSLGGQGSYGYTF
D: NA; size: many; J: TRBJ1-2; V: TRBV5-5; DNA: TGTGCCAGCAGCTTGGAAGACTATGGCTACACCTTC; CDR3: CASSLEDYGYTF